This T cell receptor beta chain was observed in a study of cytomegalovirus exposure and HLA in healthy donors. Looking at the study overall: Most donors, approximately 82% of approximately 400 genotyped, fell in the Caucasian-associated ancestry cluster.

On this clone: The antigen remains unidentified.

Amplification used 60 Vbeta primers and 13 Jbeta primers. Method: immunoSEQ multiplex PCR; TCRdb's copy keeps in-frame clones and lacks some. The sample carries fewer than 200,000 clones, 84% recorded once. As for the donors, each was a healthy bone marrow donor. General study points: Altogether, around 160 TCR beta chains were recorded as cytomegalovirus-associated. Researchers reported from a later analysis that most CMV-associated TCR beta chains appeared HLA-restricted.

The sequencing input was PBMCs. This receptor was taken from a man aged 25-40 years in good health and CMV-seronegative.

The CDR3 loop is CASSPDREAEQFF. CDR3 nucleotides: TGTGCCAGCAGCCCTGACAGGGAGGCTGAGCAGTTCTTC. This chain uses TRBV11-3 with TRBJ2-1; possible D gene TRBD1, 7 bases. The CDR3 consists of 13 residues. Germline CDR1 SGHNT, CDR2 YENEEA. Trimming took off 5 bases at V and 9 bases at J, with 14 bases between the two ends.